Shown below are 28 T cell receptor beta chains from a single sample sequenced in a study of blood T cells in healthy people across ages. A second about 7 to 11 cycle PCR used barcoded and J-beta primers. In TCRdb, the 5' RACE reads were re-called with MiXCR into one record per CDR3 protein. The sample has some 920,000 distinct CDR3 sequences; 51% are singletons. The sample was blood. These receptors originate from a woman between 55 and 75 years old in good health.

The V and J genes are TRBV19 and TRBJ2-3, with 7 bases that match TRBD2. Trimming took 4 bases from V and 1 from J; bases not matched to a gene: 2. Germline CDR1 and CDR2: LNHDA and SQIVND (reference sequence). This CDR3 region has 14 residues. CDR3 loop: CASSNLAGTDTQYF. The DNA for the CDR3 is TGTGCCAGTAGTAATCTAGCGGGCACAGATACGCAGTATTTT. Supplemented by reference TRBV19 and TRBJ2-3, the full variable domain reads DGGITQSPKYLFRKEGQNVTLSCEQNLNHDAMYWYRQDPGQGLRLIYYSQIVNDFQKGDIAEGYSVSREKKESFPLTVTSAQKNPTAFYLCASSNLAGTDTQYFGPGTRLTVL.

The chain recombines TRBV28 with TRBJ1-1; TRBD1 matches at 7 bases. V shed 7 bases, J shed 3 bases, and the junction held 8 bases outside the gene matches. The CDR3 totals 14 residues. Germline CDR1 and CDR2: MDHEN and SYDVKM. The CDR3 sequence: CASTLDRVDTEAFF. CDR3 sequence (DNA): TGTGCCAGCACCCTCGACAGGGTTGACACTGAAGCTTTCTTT.

The chain links TRBV29-1 to TRBJ1-2, with D perhaps matching TRBD1 (5 bases). CDR3 length: 13 amino acids. The V and J ends lost 2 bases and 8 bases respectively, with 15 bases between them. Germline V gene sequence: CDR1 SQVTM, CDR2 ANQGSEA. The CDR3 here is CSVENRQGWGYTF. CDR3 DNA sequence: TGCAGCGTTGAAAACAGGCAGGGCTGGGGCTACACCTTC.

The chain couples TRBV29-1 to TRBJ2-1; D possibly corresponds to TRBD1 (6 bases). Germline values: CDR1 SQVTM, CDR2 ANQGSEA. The germline V and J ends were trimmed by 4 bases and 7 bases, with 11 bases remaining between them. The CDR3 runs 12 residues. CDR3 coding DNA: TGCAGCGTTGCTACAGGGTTGAATGAGCAGTTCTTC. It translates to CSVATGLNEQFF.

The table lists this clonotype with a count of one. This chain's CDR3 is CASRQGGLQGRQYF. The DNA for the CDR3 is TGTGCCAGCAGACAGGGTGGCTTACAGGGACGGCAGTACTTC. V gene TRBV6-2 or TRBV6-3 combines with J gene TRBJ2-7, with a possible D match to TRBD1 (6 bases). Germline V gene lookup returns CDR1 MNHEY and CDR2 SVGEGT. Trimming pared 6 bases from V and 9 bases from J, leaving 21 bases between. The CDR3 runs 14 residues.

With respect to this clonotype: A much larger clone differs from this one at a single base, so this may be a read error. The chain uses TRBV28 and TRBJ2-4; D tentatively reads TRBD1 or TRBD2 (5 bases each). The end of the DNA fits TRBJ2-7 better, so the J call may be wrong. The CDR3 loop spans 13 amino acids. Germline V gene data show CDR1 as MDHEN and CDR2 as SYDVKM. In DNA, the CDR3 is TGTGCCAGCAGCCACGGGGCCTCCTACGAGCAGTACTTC. Residues: CASSHGASYEQYF.

V gene TRBV29-1 combines with J gene TRBJ1-1, with no clear D. Per germline, CDR1 SQVTM and CDR2 ANQGSEA. V was pared by 7 bases and J by 3 bases, with 24 bases between. There are 16 residues in the CDR3. The CDR3 spells CSAHSFLRGLDTEAFF. CDR3 coding DNA: TGCAGCGCCCATTCATTTTTACGGGGTCTCGACACTGAAGCTTTCTTT.

The CDR3 is CSAKSSGTGRYSNQPQHF. Written as DNA, the CDR3 is TGCAGTGCTAAGAGCTCCGGGACAGGCCGATATAGCAATCAGCCCCAGCATTTT. The V and J genes are TRBV20-1 and TRBJ1-5; 8 bases align to TRBD1. CDR1 and CDR2 from the germline V gene are DFQATT and SNEGSKA (reference sequence). The CDR3 extends over 18 amino acids. V trimming: 4 bases; J trimming: 0 bases; junction bases outside the gene matches: 14.

Comments on this clonotype: Compared with germline, one end of the junction differs, possibly owing to a read error. This sequence joins TRBV29-1 and TRBJ2-1; TRBD2 agrees at 8 bases. This CDR3 region has 13 residues. Germline CDR1 is SQVTM and CDR2 is ANQGSEA. CDR3 in DNA: TGCAGCGAACGACTAGCGAACTACAGTGAGCAGTTCTTC. Encoded protein: CSERLANYSEQFF.

This clonotype was found a few times. V usage is TRBV20-1 and J usage is TRBJ2-7; D unclear. Germline assignment: CDR1 DFQATT and CDR2 SNEGSKA (reference sequence). This CDR3 spans 11 amino acids. With 4 bases removed from V and 3 bases from J, the gap between germline ends came to 7 bases. The CDR3 nucleotides read TGCAGTGCTAACGACAACTACGAGCAGTACTTC. Amino acids: CSANDNYEQYF.

This sequence joins TRBV6-6 and TRBJ2-7; D is undetermined. The V gene's germline CDR1 is MNHNY and CDR2 SVGAGI (reference sequence). V lost 9 bases and J 4 bases, leaving 13 bases between the germline ends. CDR3 length: 12 residues. Here the CDR3 reads CARDTLGYEQYF. CDR3 nucleotide sequence: TGTGCCAGAGACACCTTAGGGTACGAGCAGTACTTC.

The chain joins TRBV18 to TRBJ2-3; D might be TRBD1 or TRBD2, each matching 5 bases. The V end was cut by 4 bases, the J end by 4 bases, with 18 bases between. Germline V gives CDR1 KGHSH, CDR2 LQKENI. This CDR3 region has 16 residues. CDR3: CASSLNRGKGADTQYF. The CDR3 DNA reads TGTGCCAGCTCACTTAACAGAGGGAAAGGGGCAGATACGCAGTATTTT.

This clonotype was counted a few times. The chain has TRBV27 and TRBJ2-1; 8 bases map to TRBD2. V lost 5 bases and J lost 11; bases outside the gene matches: 14. Germline V gene sequence: CDR1 MNHEY, CDR2 SMNVEV (reference sequence). CDR3 size: 15 residues. As DNA, the CDR3 is TGTGCCAGCAGTATAGCGGGAATGGGGGGGGAAAAGCAGTTCTTC. It encodes CASSIAGMGGEKQFF.

The chain uses TRBV2 and TRBJ1-6, with D possibly TRBD1 on 5 matching bases. V was pared by 8 bases and J by 6 bases, with 23 bases between. The CDR3 runs to 17 residues. Germline values: CDR1 SNHLY, CDR2 FYNNEI. The CDR3 DNA reads TGTGCCAGCGGAGGGGTTACCCGGGACGGACGTAATTCACCCCTCCACTTT. Translated, it gives CASGGVTRDGRNSPLHF.

V and J are TRBV4-3 and TRBJ2-1, with D possibly matching TRBD1 (6 bases). The V gene's germline CDR1 is LGHNA and CDR2 YSLEER. Trimming removed 2 bases at V and 7 bases at J, with 12 bases between. The CDR3 is 14 residues long. Here the CDR3 reads CASSQRTVENEQFF. The CDR3 bases are TGCGCCAGCAGCCAACGGACAGTTGAGAATGAGCAGTTCTTC.

The V gene is TRBV7-2, the J gene TRBJ2-7; D gene unclear. The CDR3 is 12 amino acids. Germline CDR1 and CDR2: SGHTA and FQGNSA. V was clipped by 5 bases and J by 7 bases, with 12 bases between them. The CDR3 sequence is CASSISIGEQYF. The CDR3 DNA follows: TGTGCCAGCAGCATCAGCATAGGGGAGCAGTACTTC.

This chain joins TRBV20-1 and TRBJ2-3; 10 positions match TRBD2. Looked up from germline, CDR1 is DFQATT and CDR2 is SNEGSKA (reference sequence). This CDR3 is built from 17 residues. V was clipped by 4 bases and J by 0 bases; unmatched bases: 10. This chain's CDR3 is CSATRLAGTLSTDTQYF. The CDR3 DNA reads as TGCAGTGCTACAAGACTAGCGGGCACCCTTAGCACAGATACGCAGTATTTT.

The chain links TRBV29-1 to TRBJ2-4, with D tentatively TRBD2 (5 bases). The DNA end is a closer match to TRBJ2-7, so the J assignment may be wrong. Germline V gene sequence: CDR1 SQVTM, CDR2 ANQGSEA. This CDR3 spans 13 amino acids. CDR3 DNA sequence: TGCAGCGTTACCCGGGAAGGGTGGTCCGAGCAGTACTTC. It codes for CSVTREGWSEQYF.

The V call is TRBV28, the J call TRBJ2-5; tentatively, D is TRBD1 (6 bases). Trimming removed 7 bases at V and 2 bases at J, with 17 bases between. The germline gives CDR1 MDHEN, CDR2 SYDVKM. The CDR3 is 15 residues long. Written as DNA, the CDR3 is TGTGCCAGCAAGCCCCAGGGGACACCGCAAGAGACCCAGTACTTC. Its protein product is CASKPQGTPQETQYF.

V and J are TRBV5-6 and TRBJ1-2; possibly TRBD1 for D (5 bases). CDR1 is SGHDT, CDR2 YYEEEE, per germline. Trimming cost V 4 bases and J 5 bases, with 15 bases left between them. The CDR3 sequence is 14 residues long. The CDR3 nucleotides are TGTGCCAGCAGCGTGGGACTTAATTCATATGGCTACACCTTC. It specifies CASSVGLNSYGYTF.

This clonotype was found a few times. This chain joins TRBV7-3 and TRBJ1-1; the match to TRBD1 covers 7 bases. The CDR3 has 14 residues. CDR1 SGHTA and CDR2 FQGTGA come from the germline V gene. Losses at the gene ends were 7 bases for V and 4 bases for J; bases not matched to a gene: 9. CDR3 sequence (DNA): TGTGCCAGCAAACCTCAGGGGGAGAGCACTGAAGCTTTCTTT. Translation gives CASKPQGESTEAFF.

CDR3: CASSESGQAGSYNEQFF. As DNA, the CDR3 is TGCGCCAGCAGTGAGTCGGGGCAGGCCGGCTCCTACAATGAGCAGTTCTTC. The chain couples TRBV10-1 to TRBJ2-1; possible D gene TRBD1, 5 bases. CDR1 is WNHNN, CDR2 SYGVQD, per germline (reference sequence). The V gene lost 0 bases and the J gene lost 0 bases, with 12 bases spanning the gap. The CDR3 totals 17 residues.

V usage is TRBV20-1 and J usage is TRBJ1-2; 7 positions agree with TRBD1. J was trimmed by 9 bases and V by 5 bases; bases with no gene match: 12. CDR1 DFQATT and CDR2 SNEGSKA come from the germline V gene (reference sequence). The CDR3 spans 13 residues. The CDR3 reads CSADPTGIYRYTF. The CDR3 DNA reads as TGCAGTGCTGACCCGACAGGGATATATCGCTACACCTTC.

The chain joins TRBV4-2 to TRBJ2-5; D perhaps matches TRBD2 (5 bases). This CDR3 is 15 amino acids long. Germline V CDR1 and CDR2: LGHNA, YNFKEQ. V dropped 0 bases and J dropped 7 bases, with 15 bases sitting between them. In DNA form, the CDR3 reads TGTGCCAGCAGCCAAGATCAATCCAGCGCGGGGACCCAGTACTTC. Translating it yields CASSQDQSSAGTQYF.

This clonotype was seen just once. The chain joins TRBV3-1 to TRBJ2-5; 8 bases are shared with TRBD1. The DNA end favors TRBJ2-7, so the J call may be wrong. The CDR3 runs to 15 residues. From germline, CDR1 is LGHDT and CDR2 YNNKEL (reference sequence). The CDR3 region has the DNA TGTGCCAGCAGCCAACAACTCGGGACAGGAGACGAGCAGTACTTC. Translation: CASSQQLGTGDEQYF.

The V call is TRBV9, the J call TRBJ2-3; TRBD1 matches at 9 bases. V was clipped by 0 bases and J by 2 bases; unmatched bases: 10. Germline-derived CDR1 and CDR2 are SGDLS and YYNGEE. The CDR3 runs to 18 residues. CDR3 nucleotides: TGTGCCAGCAGCGTAGACTCCGGGACAGGGCCCTACACAGATACGCAGTATTTT. Translated: CASSVDSGTGPYTDTQYF.

This clonotype showed up just a few times. The rearrangement links TRBV29-1 to TRBJ2-5; 15 bases match TRBD2. V gave up 5 bases and J gave up 4 bases; unmatched junction bases: 8. Germline V CDR1 and CDR2: SQVTM, ANQGSEA. This CDR3 contains 16 residues. The CDR3 spells CSVRGLAGGMGETQYF. As DNA, the CDR3 is TGCAGCGTTAGGGGACTAGCGGGAGGTATGGGAGAGACCCAGTACTTC.

The chain links TRBV4-3 to TRBJ2-5; possibly TRBD2 for D (5 bases). The CDR3 is 15 residues long. Germline V gene data show CDR1 as LGHNA and CDR2 as YSLEER. The V and J ends lost 0 bases and 6 bases respectively, with 14 bases between them. The CDR3 is CASSQDLTGSKTQYF. The CDR3 DNA reads as TGCGCCAGCAGCCAAGATCTTACGGGATCAAAGACCCAGTACTTC.